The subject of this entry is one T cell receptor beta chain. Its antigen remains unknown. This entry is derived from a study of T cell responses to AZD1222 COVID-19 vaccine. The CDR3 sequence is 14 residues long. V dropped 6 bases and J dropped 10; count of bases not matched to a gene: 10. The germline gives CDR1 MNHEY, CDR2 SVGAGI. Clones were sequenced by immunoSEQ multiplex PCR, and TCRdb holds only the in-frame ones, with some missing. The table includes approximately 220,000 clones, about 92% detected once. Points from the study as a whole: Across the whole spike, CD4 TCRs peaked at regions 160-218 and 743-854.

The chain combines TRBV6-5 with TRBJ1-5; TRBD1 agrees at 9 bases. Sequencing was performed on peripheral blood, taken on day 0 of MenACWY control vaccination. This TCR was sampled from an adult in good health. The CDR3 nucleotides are TGTGCCAGCAGGCGGACAGGGGAAGGGACTCCCCAGCATTTT. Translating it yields CASRRTGEGTPQHF.